A few counts support the clone carrying this TCR beta chain. The antigen is unknown. With RNA at 10%, 30% or 50%, naive CD8 libraries came from around 18,000 to 910,000 sorted cells. Naive CD8 T cells underwent sorting with the CD8+CD4-CCR7+CD45RA+ definition. This entry comes from a study of molecular identifiers for immune sequencing clone quantification. Study-wide results and limits: Clones that exceeded 20 RNA copies held over 97% of effector molecules, yet under 1% in naive cells. In a background of around 970,000 naive cells, spiked Jurkat TCR RNA from one cell was reportedly detectable.

The CDR3 spans 14 residues. Germline V CDR1 and CDR2: MGHRA, YSYEKL. Trimming cost V 1 base and J 5 bases; bases outside gene matches: 0. TCRdb passed the PCR reads through MiXCR, listing each CDR3 protein once. The data contain 80,000 to 100,000 distinct CDR3 sequences, approximately 25% of them seen just once; the ten biggest clones take up more than 0.8%. The sequenced sample consisted of naive CD8+ T cells from blood, with Jurkat cell RNA spiked in. The subset is: FACS-sorted CD8+CD4-CCR7+CD45RA+ naive T cells. This TCR derives from a human donor in good health. Some libraries in this study had Jurkat cell RNA spiked in. The genes are TRBV4-1 and TRBJ1-5; 9 bases agree with TRBD1. In DNA form, the CDR3 reads TGCGCCAGCAGCCAAGGGACAGGGGATCAGCCCCAGCATTTT. Its protein is CASSQGTGDQPQHF.